This T cell receptor (beta chain) emerged from a study of PD-L1 blockade in urothelial cancer. Study at large: Twenty-five of 29 patients were men who had bladder-origin urothelial cancer.

Some clones are missing from TCRdb's copy, which holds only in-frame ones; the method was immunoSEQ multiplex PCR. The sample carries about 88,000 clones, roughly 90% recorded once. Disease in patients was locally advanced or metastatic urothelial carcinoma. Pretreatment and on-treatment samples were taken, numbering 1 to 8 per patient. The sequence derives from a man between 60 and 75 years old with urothelial cancer. The sequenced sample was PBMCs, obtained around atezolizumab (anti-PD-L1) treatment.

CDR3 in DNA: TGCGCCAGCAGCCAAGATCCGGGGACTAGCGGGAGGCAGACTACCTACAATGAGCAGTTCTTC. Translating it yields CASSQDPGTSGRQTTYNEQFF. This sequence joins TRBV4-3 and TRBJ2-1, with 15 positions matching TRBD2. V lost 0 bases to trimming and J lost 2 bases; unmatched junction nucleotides: 11. Germline CDR1 LGHNA, CDR2 YSLEER. The CDR3 totals 21 residues.